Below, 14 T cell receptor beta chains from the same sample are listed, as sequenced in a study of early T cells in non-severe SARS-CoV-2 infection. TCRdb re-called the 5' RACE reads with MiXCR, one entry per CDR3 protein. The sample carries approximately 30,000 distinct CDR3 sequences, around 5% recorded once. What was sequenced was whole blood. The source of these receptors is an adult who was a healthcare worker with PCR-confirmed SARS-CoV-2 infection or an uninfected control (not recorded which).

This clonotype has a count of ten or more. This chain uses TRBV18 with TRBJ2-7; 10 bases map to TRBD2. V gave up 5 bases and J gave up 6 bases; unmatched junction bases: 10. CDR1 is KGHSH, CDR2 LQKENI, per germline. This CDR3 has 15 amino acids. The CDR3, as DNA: TGTGCCAGCTCATACCAAGCGGGAGGGTCTGGCGAGCAGTACTTC. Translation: CASSYQAGGSGEQYF.

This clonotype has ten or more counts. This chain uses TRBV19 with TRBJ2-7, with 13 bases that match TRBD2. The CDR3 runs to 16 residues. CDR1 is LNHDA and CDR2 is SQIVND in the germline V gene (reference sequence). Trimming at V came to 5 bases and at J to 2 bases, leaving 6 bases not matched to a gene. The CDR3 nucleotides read TGTGCCAGTAGTTCCGGACTAGCGGGAGTTCCCTACGAGCAGTACTTC. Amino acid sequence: CASSSGLAGVPYEQYF. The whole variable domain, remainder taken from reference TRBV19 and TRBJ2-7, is DGGITQSPKYLFRKEGQNVTLSCEQNLNHDAMYWYRQDPGQGLRLIYYSQIVNDFQKGDIAEGYSVSREKKESFPLTVTSAQKNPTAFYLCASSSGLAGVPYEQYFGPGTRLTVT.

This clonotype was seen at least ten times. CDR3 sequence: CSASPRVQETQYF. In nucleotides, the CDR3 is TGCAGTGCTAGCCCCCGGGTCCAAGAGACCCAGTACTTC. The chain couples TRBV20-1 to TRBJ2-5; unclear D gene. This CDR3 contains 13 residues. V was clipped by 3 bases and J by 1 base, with 9 bases between them. Germline CDR1 reads DFQATT; CDR2 reads SNEGSKA (reference sequence).

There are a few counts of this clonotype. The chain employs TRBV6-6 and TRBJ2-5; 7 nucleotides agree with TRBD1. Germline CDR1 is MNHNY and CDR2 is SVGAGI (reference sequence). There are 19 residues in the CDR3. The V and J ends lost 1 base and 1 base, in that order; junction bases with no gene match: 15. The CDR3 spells CASSYLNRGSTTSQETQYF. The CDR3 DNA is TGTGCCAGCAGTTACTTGAACAGGGGTTCAACAACATCCCAAGAGACCCAGTACTTC.

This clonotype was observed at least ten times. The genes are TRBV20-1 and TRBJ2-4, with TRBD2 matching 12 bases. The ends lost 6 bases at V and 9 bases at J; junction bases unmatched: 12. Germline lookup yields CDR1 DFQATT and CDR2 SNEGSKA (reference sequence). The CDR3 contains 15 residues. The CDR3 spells CSANPSGRDIGIQYF. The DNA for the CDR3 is TGCAGTGCAAATCCTAGCGGGAGGGACATTGGCATTCAGTACTTC.

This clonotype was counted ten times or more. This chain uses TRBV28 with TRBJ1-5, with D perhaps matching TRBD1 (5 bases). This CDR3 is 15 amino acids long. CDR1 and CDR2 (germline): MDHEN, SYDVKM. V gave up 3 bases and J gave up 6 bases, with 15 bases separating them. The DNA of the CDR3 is TGTGCCAGCAGTTTGGGCAGGGCAACGAGTCAGCCCCAGCATTTT. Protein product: CASSLGRATSQPQHF.

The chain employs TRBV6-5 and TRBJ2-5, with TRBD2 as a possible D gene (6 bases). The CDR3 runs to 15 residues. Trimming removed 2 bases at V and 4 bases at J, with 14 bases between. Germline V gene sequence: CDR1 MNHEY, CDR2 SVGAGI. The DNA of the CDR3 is TGTGCCAGCAGTTACCGTTTGGGACTGGGAGAGACCCAGTACTTC. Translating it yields CASSYRLGLGETQYF.

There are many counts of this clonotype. CDR3 residues: CAISERSAGMADTQYF. The CDR3 coding sequence is TGTGCCATCAGTGAGAGGTCCGCAGGGATGGCAGATACGCAGTATTTT. The rearrangement uses TRBV10-3 and TRBJ2-3, with D perhaps TRBD1 (5 bases). The CDR3 consists of 16 residues. The germline V and J ends were trimmed by 2 bases and 4 bases, with 16 bases remaining between them. Germline values: CDR1 ENHRY, CDR2 SYGVKD.

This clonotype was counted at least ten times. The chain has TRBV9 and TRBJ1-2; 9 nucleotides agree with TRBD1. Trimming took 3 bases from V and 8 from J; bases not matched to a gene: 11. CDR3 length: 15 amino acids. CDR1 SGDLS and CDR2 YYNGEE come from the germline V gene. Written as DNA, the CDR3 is TGTGCCAGCAGCGCCGCCGTGGGACAGGGCCTCGGCTACACCTTC. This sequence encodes CASSAAVGQGLGYTF.

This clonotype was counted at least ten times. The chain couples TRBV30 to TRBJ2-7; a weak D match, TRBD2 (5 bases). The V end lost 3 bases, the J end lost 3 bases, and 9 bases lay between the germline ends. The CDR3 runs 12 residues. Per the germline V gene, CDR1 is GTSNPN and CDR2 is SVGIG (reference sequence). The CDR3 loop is CAWRADDYEQYF. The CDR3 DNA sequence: TGTGCCTGGAGAGCGGACGACTACGAGCAGTACTTC.

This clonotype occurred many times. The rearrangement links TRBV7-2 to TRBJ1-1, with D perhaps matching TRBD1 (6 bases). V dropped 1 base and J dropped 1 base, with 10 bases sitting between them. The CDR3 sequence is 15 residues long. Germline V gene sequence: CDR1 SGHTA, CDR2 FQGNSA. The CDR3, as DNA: TGTGCCAGCAGCTTAGTGGGGGCTCCGAACACTGAAGCTTTCTTT. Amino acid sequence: CASSLVGAPNTEAFF.

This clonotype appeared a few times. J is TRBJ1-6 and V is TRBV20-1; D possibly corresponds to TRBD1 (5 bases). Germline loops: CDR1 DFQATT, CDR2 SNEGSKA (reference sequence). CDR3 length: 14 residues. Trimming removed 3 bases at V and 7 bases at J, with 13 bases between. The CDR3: CSARLQASNSPLHF. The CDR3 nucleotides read TGCAGTGCTAGGTTACAGGCGTCAAATTCACCCCTCCACTTT.

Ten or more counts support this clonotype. This CDR3 is CSARDRGYEQYF. The CDR3 DNA reads TGCAGTGCTAGAGATCGGGGCTACGAGCAGTACTTC. The chain joins TRBV20-1 to TRBJ2-7, with a possible D match to TRBD2 (5 bases). V was clipped by 0 bases and J by 3 bases, with 6 bases between them. The germline gives CDR1 DFQATT, CDR2 SNEGSKA (reference sequence). The CDR3 loop spans 12 amino acids.

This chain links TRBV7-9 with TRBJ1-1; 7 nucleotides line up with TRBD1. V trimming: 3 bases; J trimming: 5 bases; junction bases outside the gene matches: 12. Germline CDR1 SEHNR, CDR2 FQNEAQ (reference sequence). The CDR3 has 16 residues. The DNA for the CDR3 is TGTGCCAGCAGCTTCCCTCTGCGGACAGGAGGGACTGAAGCTTTCTTT. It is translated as CASSFPLRTGGTEAFF.